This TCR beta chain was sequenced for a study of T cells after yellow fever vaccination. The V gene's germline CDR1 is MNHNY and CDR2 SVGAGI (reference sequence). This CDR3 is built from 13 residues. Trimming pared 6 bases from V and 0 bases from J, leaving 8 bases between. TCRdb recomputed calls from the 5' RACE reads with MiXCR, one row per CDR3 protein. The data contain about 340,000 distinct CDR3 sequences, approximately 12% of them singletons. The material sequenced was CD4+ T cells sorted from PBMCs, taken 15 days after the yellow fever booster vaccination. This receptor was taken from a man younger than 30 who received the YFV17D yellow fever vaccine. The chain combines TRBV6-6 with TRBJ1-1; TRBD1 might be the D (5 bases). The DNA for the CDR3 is TGTGCCAGCAGAACGGACATGAACACTGAAGCTTTCTTT. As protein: CASRTDMNTEAFF.